This T cell receptor (beta chain) comes out of a study of Ad26.COV2.S vaccination and SARS-CoV-2 variants. Looking at the study overall: Vaccine-arm donor from the placebo-controlled COV1001 Ad26.COV2.S trial.

Clones were read by immunoSEQ multiplex PCR, and TCRdb kept only the in-frame ones, dropping some. The sample lists about 400,000 clones; roughly 90% were seen once. As to this clone: As yet, its antigen is unknown.

The CDR3 loop spans 14 amino acids. V was trimmed by 0 bases and J by 2 bases, leaving 6 bases between them. Germline V gene data show CDR1 as LNHNV and CDR2 as YYDKDF (reference sequence). Whole-study findings and limits: The TCR-based breadth and depth measures might underestimate overall T cell responses.

The sample's treatment: 15 to 20 received Ad26.COV2.S at low or high dose, single or two shots; 5 received placebo; per-sample allocation not given. The samples were gathered on day 63 after the first injection of vaccine or placebo. This sequence joins TRBV15 and TRBJ2-3; D gene ambiguous. The sequence derives from a person aged 18 to 65 who received the Ad26.COV2.S COVID-19 vaccine or a placebo. The sample here was peripheral blood, taken in a trial of Ad26.COV2.S vaccine versus placebo. CDR3 region: CATSRDRATDTQYF. DNA of the CDR3: TGTGCCACCAGCAGAGATCGAGCCACAGATACGCAGTATTTT.